This TCR beta chain derives from a study of identical twins (dated by TCRdb to the mid-2010s). Concerning the study at large: The study deep-sequenced TCR alpha and beta repertoires from monozygotic twins, unrelated adults of various ages and cord blood to test whether fetal clonotypes persist. Replicate twin experiments were performed at different times using different library preparation protocols to rule out contamination.

Every donor was a healthy Caucasian. The study also sequenced three unrelated non-twin adults: a male aged 18 to 30, a male aged 50 to 60 and a female aged 50 to 60. Miltenyi CD45RO+ enrichment and human naive T-cell isolation kits were used to isolate memory (CD45RO+) and naive T cells from PBMC. General findings and caveats noted by the study authors: Zero-insertion analyses could be partly confounded by invariant T cells such as MAIT and iNKT, although diverse VJ usage argued against such confounding for most clonotypes. Conclusions relied on cross-sectional statistical analysis, since the same donors could not be followed over many years. Recombination models systematically underestimated out-of-frame TCR alpha sharing in monozygotic twins but agreed with sharing between unrelated individuals. Compared with coincidental sharing between unrelated individuals, out-of-frame TCR alpha sequences shared between twins showed an excess of sequences with low generation probability. Abundant cord blood beta clonotypes carried fewer insertions; young adult naive repertoires showed a weaker similar trend, while memory repertoires showed none. Excess twin sharing in beta out-of-frame sequences was weaker because fewer shared sequences lowered the signal-to-noise ratio.

Inclusive of the bounding cysteine and phenylalanine, the CDR3 is 15 residues long. Only the CDR3 region is kept as DNA, spanning 45 bases read in frame from base 1. According to the germline V gene (reference sequence), CDR1 reads DFQATT and CDR2 reads SNEGSKA. The germline V and J ends show losses of 5 bases and 7 bases respectively, and no gene match explains 15 bases of the junction. This clonotype was picked up many times. Its antigen target is currently unknown. Per-base quality was not reported, and no clone a single base away is much larger than it. The method was 5' RACE. The sequencer was an Illumina HiSeq 2000. Template switching added a universal primer binding site, and the final cDNA carried a unique molecular identifier that allowed TCR cDNA molecules to be counted accurately. Specific primers in the conserved constant-segment region were used to synthesize first-strand cDNA for the TCR alpha and beta chains. Each cDNA library was double barcoded, with a SMART-Mk sample barcode plus Illumina barcodes, to control for contamination. TruSeq adapter sequences and Illumina sample barcodes were added in two successive PCR steps. The TCR alpha and beta cDNA libraries were sequenced on the Illumina HiSeq platform using custom primers. The study's own analysis went as follows. Unique molecular identifiers were extracted from raw reads with MiGEC, and CDR3 positions were determined with MiXCR. For each individual, recombination models were inferred using an EM algorithm with the repgenHMM and IGoR tools. Shared clonotype analysis was performed with the tcR package in R, normalizing sharing by the product of cloneset sizes. To study raw recombination free of thymic and clonal selection effects, out-of-frame nonproductive sequences were analyzed. The raw public reads went through TCRdb reprocessing: fastp at Q25, MiXCR clone calling, in-frame beta chains kept. Identical CDR3 proteins give one entry, which carries the most common genes and DNA. The V and J calls and clone size come from TCRdb's table, not from the authors' own analysis. The sample includes some 710,000 distinct CDR3 sequences, with around 5.7% observed a single time. The top ten clones comprise 1.5% to 2% of the sample.

The V and J genes are TRBV20-1 and TRBJ1-1; 8 middle bases align to TRBD1. Sequenced material: naive T cells sorted from blood. This sample's cell subset or site label indicates: cells isolated with a human naive T-cell isolation kit. The clonotype comes from a man in his late teens or twenties in good health. The nucleotide sequence is given as TGCAGTGCTCGGGACAGGCTAAAGCCAAACTATGAAGCTTTCTTT. Its protein reads: CSARDRLKPNYEAFF.